Listed below are T cell receptor beta chains from one sample, sequenced in a study of CD8 T cells in Susac syndrome. TCRdb used MiXCR to reprocess the immunoSEQ multiplex PCR reads, holding one entry per CDR3 protein. This sample has some 260,000 distinct CDR3 sequences, with roughly 84% found just once. Sequenced material: CD8+ T cells from PBMCs. The receptors were gathered from a human donor with multiple sclerosis. The conserved cysteine and the conserved F or W are not part of the CDR3 here. A D gene is named only where the DNA matches it firmly.

d_gene | v_gene | CDR3aa
TRBD1 | TRBV29-1 | SVPRQGPSGYT
- | TRBV29-1 | SVAGSKGANVLT
TRBD2 | TRBV6-1 | ASSQFSGTSGYEQY
TRBD2 | TRBV20-1 | SARAHSGRPEETQY
- | TRBV14 | ASSPFRGSWEKLF
- | TRBV5-6 | ASSADLFGYT
- | TRBV7-9 | ASRLGGVAEAF
TRBD1 | TRBV27 | ASSDRETYGYT
- | TRBV12-3/TRBV12-4 | ASSWDTYGYT
TRBD1 | TRBV5-6 | ASSLAPGGESYEQY
TRBD1 | TRBV7-9 | ASSPGTGNSYEQY
- | TRBV7-9 | ASSLVGIEETQY
- | TRBV30 | AWSWGIGNEQF
- | TRBV12-3/TRBV12-4 | ASSPAGVNNEQF
- | TRBV7-9 | ASSLAQGNEQY
- | TRBV20-1 | SARQHATNEKLF
TRBD2 | TRBV27 | ASSLGEGPGEQF
- | TRBV9 | ASTPGQHTGELF
TRBD1 | TRBV2 | ASLRDRGQSSPLH